Listed here are 13 T cell receptor beta chains from one sample, sequenced in a study of cytomegalovirus exposure and HLA in healthy donors. With 60 Vbeta and 13 Jbeta primers, the PCR was carried out. Sequenced by immunoSEQ multiplex PCR; TCRdb stores in-frame clones only, minus some. The sample holds around 100,000 clones, roughly 77% seen once. Sequenced input: PBMCs. All receptors derive from a woman in her late teens or twenties in good health and CMV-seropositive.

The chain couples TRBV5-1 to TRBJ2-3; perhaps TRBD1 as D (6 bases). CDR3 length equals 15 residues. Germline V gene lookup returns CDR1 SGHRS and CDR2 YFSETQ. V lost 4 bases and J 3 bases, leaving 15 bases between the germline ends. This chain's CDR3 is CASSGTYQGTDTQYF. The CDR3 coding sequence is TGCGCCAGCAGCGGTACTTATCAGGGGACAGATACGCAGTATTTT.

The table lists this clone with a few counts. The chain has TRBV30 and TRBJ2-7, with D tentatively TRBD2 (5 bases). This CDR3 has 14 amino acids. From germline, CDR1 is GTSNPN and CDR2 SVGIG (reference sequence). V lost 4 bases, J lost 5 bases, and 18 bases lay in between. In nucleotides, the CDR3 is TGTGCCTGGACGACCGGAACGGGGTGGGACGAGCAGTACTTC. It translates to CAWTTGTGWDEQYF.

The chain links TRBV9 to TRBJ1-2, with D possibly matching TRBD1 (6 bases). Germline V lookup: CDR1 SGDLS, CDR2 YYNGEE. V lost 4 bases and J 4 bases, leaving 20 bases between the germline ends. CDR3 length: 16 residues. The CDR3 protein is CASSPRLGATSYGYTF. The CDR3 nucleotides are TGTGCCAGCAGCCCCCGTCTGGGGGCGACGTCCTATGGCTACACCTTC.

V gene TRBV2 combines with J gene TRBJ2-1; the D gene is possibly TRBD1 (5 bases). There are 14 residues in the CDR3. Germline V gene data show CDR1 as SNHLY and CDR2 as FYNNEI. V lost 8 bases to trimming and J lost 3 bases, with 14 bases between them. The CDR3 loop is CASWGSGFYNEQFF. The CDR3 region has the DNA TGTGCCAGCTGGGGTTCAGGGTTCTACAATGAGCAGTTCTTC. The full variable domain, rest sourced from reference TRBV2 and TRBJ2-1, is EPEVTQTPSHQVTQMGQEVILRCVPISNHLYFYWYRQILGQKVEFLVSFYNNEISEKSEIFDDQFSVERPDGSNFTLKIRSTKLEDSAMYFCASWGSGFYNEQFFGPGTRLTVL.

The chain recombines TRBV5-1 with TRBJ2-1; TRBD1 agrees at 7 bases. Per germline, CDR1 SGHRS and CDR2 YFSETQ. With 7 bases clipped from V and 5 bases from J, the junction kept 6 bases outside the gene matches. This CDR3 has 13 residues. CDR3 in amino acids: CASSGDSDNEQFF. Here the CDR3 DNA reads TGCGCCAGCTCCGGGGACAGTGACAATGAGCAGTTCTTC.

CDR3 amino acids: CASSLSGLAGGRSYNEQFF. In DNA, the CDR3 is TGTGCCAGCAGCTTATCCGGACTAGCGGGGGGGCGCTCCTACAATGAGCAGTTCTTC. This chain joins TRBV7-3 and TRBJ2-1; the match to TRBD2 covers 15 bases. This CDR3 has 19 residues. Germline V gene data show CDR1 as SGHTA and CDR2 as FQGTGA. V dropped 2 bases and J dropped 0; count of bases not matched to a gene: 5.

The rearrangement uses TRBV11-3 and TRBJ2-7; D gene uncertain. The germline gives CDR1 SGHNT, CDR2 YENEEA. The ends were cut back, 4 bases at V and 1 base at J, with 5 bases in the middle. This CDR3 spans 12 amino acids. The DNA for the CDR3 is TGTGCCAGCAGCTCCAATTCCTACGAGCAGTACTTC. The encoded protein is CASSSNSYEQYF.

This clone was seen only once. The rearrangement joins TRBV2 to TRBJ2-5; 11 nucleotides match TRBD2. This CDR3 has 15 residues. The V gene's germline CDR1 is SNHLY and CDR2 FYNNEI. Losses at the gene ends were 3 bases for V and 5 bases for J; bases not matched to a gene: 5. The CDR3 nucleotides are TGTGCCAGCAGTGATCTAGCGGGAGGTTATGAGACCCAGTACTTC. Translated: CASSDLAGGYETQYF. Full variable domain (outside the CDR3, taken from reference TRBV2 and TRBJ2-5): EPEVTQTPSHQVTQMGQEVILRCVPISNHLYFYWYRQILGQKVEFLVSFYNNEISEKSEIFDDQFSVERPDGSNFTLKIRSTKLEDSAMYFCASSDLAGGYETQYFGPGTRLLVL.

This clone came up once. The chain uses TRBV2 and TRBJ1-6, with 9 bases fitting TRBD1. CDR1 SNHLY and CDR2 FYNNEI come from the germline V gene. There are 15 residues in the CDR3. The V and J ends lost 2 bases and 6 bases, in that order; junction bases with no gene match: 2. The CDR3, as DNA: TGTGCCAGCAGTGAATGGACAGGGGTTAATTCACCCCTCCACTTT. It encodes CASSEWTGVNSPLHF.

This clone was counted a few times. The rearrangement links TRBV2 to TRBJ2-1; the D gene is possibly TRBD2 (6 bases). Germline V lookup: CDR1 SNHLY, CDR2 FYNNEI. The CDR3 loop spans 14 amino acids. V lost 9 bases and J 5 bases, leaving 17 bases between the germline ends. The CDR3 spells CASWDFTIHNEQFF. DNA for the CDR3: TGTGCCAGTTGGGACTTCACAATCCACAATGAGCAGTTCTTC.

The chain links TRBV6-5 to TRBJ1-2; D not certain. V was shortened by 2 bases and J by 4 bases, with 14 bases between the two germline ends. Germline V lookup: CDR1 MNHEY, CDR2 SVGAGI. This CDR3 is 15 amino acids long. CDR3 amino acids: CASSYVRGRSYGYTF. For the CDR3, the DNA is TGTGCCAGCAGTTACGTCCGGGGAAGGAGCTATGGCTACACCTTC.

The CDR3 bases are TGTGCCTGGAGTCGGGACAGGTCGGGAAACACCATATATTTT. It is translated as CAWSRDRSGNTIYF. The chain uses TRBV30 and TRBJ1-3; TRBD1 agrees at 8 bases. The junction had 4 bases not matched to a gene; V was cut back by 2 bases and J by 4 bases. The germline CDR1 and CDR2 sequences are GTSNPN and SVGIG (reference sequence). CDR3 length: 14 amino acids.

The DNA for the CDR3 is TGTGCCAGCAGCTTGCCGGGACTCGTAGAGCAGTTCTTC. Amino acid sequence: CASSLPGLVEQFF. This chain joins TRBV7-9 and TRBJ2-1; a possible D gene is TRBD2 (6 bases). This CDR3 has 13 residues. Germline CDR1 and CDR2: SEHNR and FQNEAQ (reference sequence). The V end was cut by 3 bases, the J end by 10 bases, with 13 bases between.